This TCR beta chain appears in the sequencing data of a study of T cells after somatic rescue of genetic block. The CDR3 is 14 amino acids. Germline lookup yields CDR1 MGHDK and CDR2 SYGVNS. Deletions cut 3 bases from V and 4 bases from J, with 12 bases between. Here immunoSEQ multiplex PCR was the method, and the copy in TCRdb shows in-frame clones only, minus some. The sample lists some 68,000 clones, roughly 93% occurring once. This chain connects TRBV25-1 to TRBJ1-2; D not resolved. The receptor comes from a young man. Sample: peripheral blood mononuclear cells (PBMCs). In DNA, the CDR3 is TGTGCCAGCAGTGATTTAGGGAGGAGCTATGGCTACACCTTC. Encoded protein: CASSDLGRSYGYTF.